This T cell receptor beta chain was sequenced during a study of T cell repertoires in cytomegalovirus infection. Study details: Recently described HLA-C-restricted plus well-studied HLA-B-restricted CMV epitopes were used. Both CMV infection and a matching HLA type were indicated by public TCR beta signatures. Findings and caveats of the study: Accumulated public TCR beta family frequency recognized individuals carrying CMV together with the relevant HLA. In two of eight donors, the top clonotype was HLA-C-restricted CMV-specific.

As regards this clonotype: Its antigen remains unidentified.

MiXCR was run by TCRdb on the reads, yielding one entry per CDR3 protein. The sample includes about 920,000 distinct CDR3 sequences, 30% to 40% of them seen just once. The source of this sequence is a human donor in good health (CMV status not recorded). Some clones in this sample may be carry-over from other donors' samples. The sequenced sample was cultured CD8+ T cells from PBMCs, obtained from culture after CMV antigen stimulation.

DNA of the CDR3: TGCGCCAGCAGCCAAGCGGGAACAGGGAGGATCACAGATACGCAGTATTTT. It is translated as CASSQAGTGRITDTQYF. V and J are TRBV4-1 and TRBJ2-3, with D perhaps assigned TRBD1 or TRBD2 (6 bases each). The germline gives CDR1 MGHRA, CDR2 YSYEKL. V lost 1 base and J lost 2, with 16 bases in between. The CDR3 is 17 residues long.